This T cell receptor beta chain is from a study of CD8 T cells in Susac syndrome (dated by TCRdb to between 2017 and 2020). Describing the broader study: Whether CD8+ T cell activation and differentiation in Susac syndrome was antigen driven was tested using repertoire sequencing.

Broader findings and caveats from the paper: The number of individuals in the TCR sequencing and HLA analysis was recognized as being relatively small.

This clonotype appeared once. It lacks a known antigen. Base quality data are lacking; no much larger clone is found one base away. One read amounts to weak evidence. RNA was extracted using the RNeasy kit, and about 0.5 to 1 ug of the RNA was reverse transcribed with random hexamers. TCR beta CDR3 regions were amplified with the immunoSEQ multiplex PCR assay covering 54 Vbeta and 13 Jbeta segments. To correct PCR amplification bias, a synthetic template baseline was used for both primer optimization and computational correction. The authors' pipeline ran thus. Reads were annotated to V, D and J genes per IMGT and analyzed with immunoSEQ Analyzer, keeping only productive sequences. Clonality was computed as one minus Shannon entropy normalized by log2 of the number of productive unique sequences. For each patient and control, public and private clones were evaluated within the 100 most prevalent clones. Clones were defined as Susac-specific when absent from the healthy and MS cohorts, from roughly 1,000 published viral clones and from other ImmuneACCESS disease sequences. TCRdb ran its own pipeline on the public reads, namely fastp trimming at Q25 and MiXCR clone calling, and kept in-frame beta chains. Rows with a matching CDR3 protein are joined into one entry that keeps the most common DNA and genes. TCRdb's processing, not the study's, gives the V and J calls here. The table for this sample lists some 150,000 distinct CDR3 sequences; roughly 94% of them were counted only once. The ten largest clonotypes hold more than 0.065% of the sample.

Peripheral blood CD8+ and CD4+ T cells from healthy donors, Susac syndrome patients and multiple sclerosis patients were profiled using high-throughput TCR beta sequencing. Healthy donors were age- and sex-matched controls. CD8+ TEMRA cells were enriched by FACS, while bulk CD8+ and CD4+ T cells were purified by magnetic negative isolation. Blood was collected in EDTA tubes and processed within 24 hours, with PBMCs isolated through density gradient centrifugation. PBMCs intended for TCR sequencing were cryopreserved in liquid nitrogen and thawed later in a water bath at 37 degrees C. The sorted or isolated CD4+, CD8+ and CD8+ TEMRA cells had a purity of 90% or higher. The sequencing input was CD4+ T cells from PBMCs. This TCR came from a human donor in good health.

The DNA reads TGTGCCAGCAGCTTGGCAGGGCGGGAGACCCAGTACTTC. Translation gives CASSLAGRETQYF. In this chain, TRBV5-4 is recombined with TRBJ2-5; 5 matching bases give a weak D call of TRBD1. V sheds 0 bases and J sheds 5 bases, leaving 8 bases between their ends. CDR1 and CDR2, per the germline V gene (reference sequence), are SGHNT and YYREEE. The CDR3, from cysteine to phenylalanine, totals 13 residues. Of the read, only the CDR3 DNA is kept; its 39 bases are in frame from base 1. Where the CDR3 stops, the reference TRBV5-4 and TRBJ2-5 genes take over; the full variable domain is ETGVTQSPTHLIKTRGQQVTLRCSSQSGHNTVSWYQQALGQGPQFIFQYYREEENGRGNFPPRFSGLQFPNYSSELNVNALELDDSALYLCASSLAGRETQYFGPGTRLLVL.